This is a list of T cell receptor beta chains from one sample in a study of control samples from healthy donors and cancer patients. The method was immunoSEQ multiplex PCR; TCRdb's version includes in-frame clones alone and lacks a portion of them. The data contain around 99,000 clones, 75% to 90% of them seen just once; the ten biggest clones take up roughly a sixth. The sequencing sample was made of blood. The receptor source for this set is a woman between 45 and 60 years old in good health. Each CDR3 is given with its conserved first and last residue. D genes are given only for firm matches. Expanded clones get a size class; other rows say once, few or many, or leave the size out.

.	.	TRBV13	TRBJ1-2	CASSPRTDLNYGYTF	TGTGCCAGCAGCCCCAGGACAGACTTAAACTATGGCTACACCTTC
.	TRBD1	TRBV11-2	TRBJ1-1	CASSPGQQNTEAFF	TGTGCCAGCAGCCCGGGACAGCAAAACACTGAAGCTTTCTTT
.	TRBD2	TRBV19	TRBJ2-2	CASSIRSSGNIGELFF	TGTGCCAGTAGTATAAGGTCTAGCGGGAATATCGGGGAGCTGTTTTTT
.	.	TRBV19	TRBJ1-3	CASSIWQASSGNTIYF	TGTGCCAGTAGTATTTGGCAGGCCTCCTCTGGAAACACCATATATTTT
.	.	TRBV12-3/TRBV12-4	TRBJ2-3	CASSPPADTQYF	TGTGCCAGCAGTCCCCCCGCAGATACGCAGTATTTT
.	TRBD2	TRBV9	TRBJ2-7	CASSVAGGSAYEQYF	TGTGCCAGCAGCGTAGCGGGGGGTTCTGCCTACGAGCAGTACTTC
.	.	TRBV24-1	TRBJ2-2	CATSDFWSGSGELFF	TGTGCCACCAGTGATTTTTGGTCGGGATCCGGGGAGCTGTTTTTT
few	.	TRBV6-5	TRBJ2-5	CASSLNRERETQYF	TGTGCCAGCAGTCTCAACAGGGAACGGGAGACCCAGTACTTC
.	.	TRBV11-2	TRBJ1-6	CASSSTITTRRNSPLHF	TGTGCCAGCAGCTCCACCATTACCACCCGCAGAAATTCACCCCTCCACTTT
.	TRBD2	TRBV2	TRBJ2-5	CASSDSGGAKETQYF	TGTGCCAGCAGTGATAGCGGGGGGGCGAAAGAGACCCAGTACTTC
.	.	TRBV25-1	TRBJ1-2	CASSESYGYTF	TGTGCCAGCAGCGAATCGTATGGCTACACCTTC
.	TRBD1	TRBV3-1/TRBV3-2	TRBJ1-2	CASSPRDRGHYGYTF	TGTGCCAGCAGCCCCCGGGACAGGGGTCACTATGGCTACACCTTC
.	.	TRBV27	TRBJ2-7	CASSSRTVPKEQYF	TGTGCCAGCAGTTCTAGGACAGTCCCCAAGGAGCAGTACTTC
.	TRBD1	TRBV7-9	TRBJ1-4	CASSERDRWEKLFF	TGTGCCAGCAGCGAACGGGACAGGTGGGAAAAACTGTTTTTT
.	TRBD1	TRBV5-6	TRBJ1-5	CASSLAGQDLPRSNQPQHF	TGTGCCAGCAGCTTAGCCGGACAGGACCTTCCTAGAAGCAATCAGCCCCAGCATTTT
.	.	TRBV13	TRBJ2-7	CASSDRQGGTSSYEQYF	TGTGCCAGCAGCGATCGACAGGGGGGGACTAGCTCCTACGAGCAGTACTTC
.	TRBD2	TRBV10-3	TRBJ2-1	CAIRGYLAGDLYNEQFF	TGTGCCATCAGAGGGTATCTAGCGGGAGACCTCTACAATGAGCAGTTCTTC
.	.	TRBV6-1	TRBJ1-1	CASSELPRTEAFF	TGTGCCAGCAGTGAACTGCCCAGGACCGAAGCTTTCTTT
.	.	TRBV7-2	TRBJ2-2	CASSQWDGSAGELFF	TGTGCCAGCAGCCAATGGGACGGGAGTGCTGGGGAGCTGTTTTTT
.	.	TRBV7-2	TRBJ2-7	CASSLTGPSYEQYF	TGTGCCAGCAGCTTAACCGGACCGTCCTACGAGCAGTACTTC
once	TRBD2	TRBV13	TRBJ2-7	CASSFGTSGNEQYF	TGTGCCAGCAGCTTTGGGACTAGCGGGAACGAGCAGTACTTC
.	.	TRBV7-2	TRBJ1-4	CASSLGGGLGLFF	TGTGCCAGCAGCTTAGGTGGGGGCTTGGGACTGTTTTTT
.	.	TRBV3-1/TRBV3-2	TRBJ1-3	CASSQSYAEDTIYF	TGTGCCAGCAGCCAATCTTACGCTGAGGACACCATATATTTT
once	.	TRBV11-2	TRBJ2-5	CASSRGHSQYF	TGTGCCAGCAGCCGAGGACACTCTCAGTACTTC
.	TRBD2	TRBV27	TRBJ2-1	CASSSISGGLRGEQFF	TGTGCCAGCAGTTCCATTAGCGGGGGCCTTAGGGGTGAGCAGTTCTTC
.	.	TRBV5-1	TRBJ2-2	CASSLEGSRQELFF	TGCGCCAGCAGCTTGGAAGGGAGTAGACAGGAGCTGTTTTTT
.	.	TRBV7-9	TRBJ2-3	CASSIPGDTDTQYF	TGTGCCAGCAGCATCCCAGGGGACACAGATACGCAGTATTTT
.	TRBD1	TRBV2	TRBJ1-1	CASSERDRGTEAFF	TGTGCCAGCAGTGAAAGGGACAGGGGAACTGAAGCTTTCTTT
.	.	TRBV5-4	TRBJ1-1	CASSLDTGFFGETEAFF	TGTGCCAGCAGTTTGGATACAGGGTTTTTCGGCGAAACTGAAGCTTTCTTT
.	TRBD1	TRBV27	TRBJ2-7	CASRPLTGTYEQYF	TGTGCCAGCAGACCCCTGACAGGGACCTACGAGCAGTACTTC
few	.	TRBV2	TRBJ1-6	CASSEQYNSPLHF	TGTGCCAGCAGTGAACAGTATAATTCACCCCTCCACTTT
.	.	TRBV9	TRBJ2-1	CASSVAGLHKDNEQFF	TGTGCCAGCAGCGTAGCTGGGCTCCATAAGGACAATGAGCAGTTCTTC
.	.	TRBV7-9	TRBJ1-5	CASSFYGSNQPQHF	TGTGCCAGCAGCTTCTACGGCAGCAATCAGCCCCAGCATTTT
.	.	TRBV11-2	TRBJ1-1	CASRQHRVNTEAFF	TGTGCCAGCAGGCAACACAGGGTTAACACTGAAGCTTTCTTT
once	.	TRBV6-1	TRBJ2-3	CASSGSGGSSTDTQYF	TGTGCCAGCAGTGGTTCAGGAGGGAGTAGCACAGATACGCAGTATTTT
.	.	TRBV25-1	TRBJ1-1	CASSVAPGLTEAFF	TGTGCCAGTAGCGTAGCGCCGGGGCTCACTGAAGCTTTCTTT
.	.	TRBV19	TRBJ1-2	CASSIDRPYGYTF	TGTGCCAGTAGTATAGATCGCCCCTATGGCTACACCTTC
.	.	TRBV5-5	TRBJ1-5	CASSLVGVPGPQHF	TGTGCCAGCAGCTTGGTCGGGGTCCCGGGGCCCCAGCATTTT
.	TRBD1	TRBV4-2	TRBJ1-1	CASSQEGQGKNTEAFF	TGTGCCAGCAGCCAAGAGGGACAGGGCAAGAACACTGAAGCTTTCTTT
.	.	TRBV4-3	TRBJ2-3	CASSHRSLAGTDTQYF	TGCGCCAGCAGCCACAGATCCTTAGCGGGCACAGATACGCAGTATTTT
.	TRBD2	TRBV6-6	TRBJ2-2	CASRESGRDTVGELFF	TGTGCCAGCAGGGAAAGCGGGAGGGATACCGTCGGGGAGCTGTTTTTT
.	.	TRBV30	TRBJ2-7	CGATPGHGYEQYF	TGTGGCGCTACCCCGGGACATGGCTACGAGCAGTACTTC
.	.	TRBV3-1/TRBV3-2	TRBJ2-2	CASSRRWDTGELFF	TGTGCCAGCAGCCGAAGGTGGGACACCGGGGAGCTGTTTTTT
.	.	TRBV5-6	TRBJ1-1	CASSLVGADTEAFF	TGTGCCAGCAGCTTGGTGGGGGCAGACACTGAAGCTTTCTTT